The 24 T cell receptor beta chains in this list originate from one sample, sequenced in a study of Ad26.COV2.S vaccination and SARS-CoV-2 variants. This table comes from immunoSEQ multiplex PCR, and its TCRdb copy is limited to in-frame clones, with some not included. The repertoire holds around 400,000 clones, over 75% seen once, with 9.5% to 15% in the top ten. Treatment meaning: roughly 19 received Ad26.COV2.S at low or high dose, single or two shots; several received placebo; per-sample allocation not given. Specimens were obtained on day 63 following the first vaccine or placebo injection. The input for sequencing was peripheral blood, taken in a trial of Ad26.COV2.S vaccine versus placebo. Receptors were obtained from a person aged 18-65 years who received the Ad26.COV2.S COVID-19 vaccine or a placebo.

The chain carries TRBV12-3 or TRBV12-4 and TRBJ1-1; unclear D gene. The V and J ends lost 5 bases and 6 bases respectively, with 13 bases between them. CDR3 length equals 13 residues. CDR3 sequence reads: CASSIGGRAEAFF. The CDR3, as DNA: TGTGCCAGCAGTATCGGCGGACGGGCTGAAGCTTTCTTT.

The chain joins TRBV5-5 to TRBJ2-7; unclear D gene. Germline V CDR1 and CDR2: SGHKS, YYEKEE (reference sequence). Trimming removed 3 bases at V and 6 bases at J, with 19 bases between. CDR3 length equals 15 residues. The CDR3 sequence is CASSSSPKPGGEQYF. The CDR3 nucleotides are TGTGCCAGCAGCTCATCCCCCAAACCTGGCGGCGAGCAGTACTTC.

The V call is TRBV18, the J call TRBJ1-1, with 7 bases identical to TRBD1. The junction had 3 bases not matched to a gene; V was cut back by 5 bases and J by 0 bases. This CDR3 comprises 14 residues. The germline gives CDR1 KGHSH, CDR2 LQKENI. The CDR3 DNA reads as TGTGCCAGCTCAGGGGACAGCATGAACACTGAAGCTTTCTTT. It encodes CASSGDSMNTEAFF.

The chain links TRBV7-9 to TRBJ1-2, with 7 positions matching TRBD1. The CDR3 has 15 amino acids. The V gene end was trimmed by 5 bases and the J gene end by 3 bases; junction bases not matched to a gene: 9. From germline, CDR1 is SEHNR and CDR2 FQNEAQ (reference sequence). The CDR3 DNA is TGTGCCAGCAGCCCCTCGACAGGGATCGACTATGGCTACACCTTC. As protein: CASSPSTGIDYGYTF.

In its sample, this clone was seen a few times. The chain carries TRBV25-1 and TRBJ2-7; no definite D call. V lost 2 bases, J lost 7 bases, and 12 bases lay in between. CDR3 size: 13 residues. Germline V CDR1 and CDR2: MGHDK, SYGVNS. The CDR3 loop is CASSEPPSREQYF. CDR3 DNA: TGTGCCAGCAGTGAACCCCCCTCCCGGGAGCAGTACTTC.

The chain carries TRBV27 and TRBJ2-3; TRBD2 matches 11 bases. The CDR3 is made up of 16 amino acids. The V gene's germline CDR1 is MNHEY and CDR2 SMNVEV (reference sequence). V shed 4 bases, J shed 4 bases, and the junction held 7 bases outside the gene matches. The CDR3 here is CASSSLASGRPDTQYF. The CDR3 DNA follows: TGTGCCAGCAGTTCACTGGCTAGCGGGAGGCCAGATACGCAGTATTTT.

The chain links TRBV4-3 to TRBJ2-3, with 16 bases identical to TRBD2. With 5 bases clipped from V and 5 bases from J, the junction kept 7 bases outside the gene matches. CDR3 length equals 17 residues. CDR1 LGHNA and CDR2 YSLEER come from the germline V gene. CDR3 DNA sequence: TGCGCCAGCAGCGAGGGACTAGCGGGAGGGTATCAAGATACGCAGTATTTT. As protein: CASSEGLAGGYQDTQYF.

In this sample, this clone turned up once. The chain has TRBV5-5 and TRBJ1-2, with D hard to call. The CDR3 extends over 14 amino acids. Germline V gene lookup returns CDR1 SGHKS and CDR2 YYEKEE (reference sequence). Between the trimmed V and J ends, which lost 0 bases and 3 bases, there was a span of 9 bases. The CDR3 DNA sequence: TGTGCCAGCAGCTTGGGGCTTACTGACTATGGCTACACCTTC. It is translated as CASSLGLTDYGYTF.

The rearrangement links TRBV4-3 to TRBJ2-1; the match to TRBD2 covers 9 bases. From germline, CDR1 is LGHNA and CDR2 YSLEER. The V and J ends lost 4 bases and 7 bases, in that order; junction bases with no gene match: 8. The CDR3 totals 15 residues. The CDR3 loop is CASSRLSGSGNEQFF. CDR3 sequence (DNA): TGCGCCAGCAGCCGACTTAGCGGGAGCGGGAATGAGCAGTTCTTC.

The rearrangement links TRBV3-1 (or the pseudogene TRBV3-2) to TRBJ1-5, with 10 bases lining up with TRBD1. Germline lookup yields CDR1 LGHDT and CDR2 YNNKEL (reference sequence). The ends lost 3 bases at V and 2 bases at J; junction bases unmatched: 4. The CDR3 covers 16 residues. The CDR3 nucleotides read TGTGCCAGCAGCCAGGGACAGGGGATTCGCAATCAGCCCCAGCATTTT. Translated: CASSQGQGIRNQPQHF.

Of note for this clone: The DNA is left out, because the CDR3 cannot be placed on it with certainty; the CDR3 is given as TCRdb lists it. V gene TRBV21-1 combines with J gene TRBJ1-6. TRBV21-1 is a listed pseudogene. The CDR3 is 18 amino acids in total, end residues counted. CDR3 in amino acids: CASSKVGGGACHNSPLHF.

Here the CDR3 DNA reads TGTGCCAGCCTACCCGAGGGGGAGAGGCCCTACAATGAGCAGTTCTTC. This encodes CASLPEGERPYNEQFF. J is TRBJ2-1 and V is TRBV19; perhaps TRBD1 as D (6 bases). In germline, CDR1 is LNHDA, CDR2 SQIVND (reference sequence). With 9 bases removed from V and 2 bases from J, the gap between germline ends came to 20 bases. This CDR3 comprises 16 residues.

The rearrangement uses TRBV6-2 or TRBV6-3 and TRBJ1-3; D is ambiguous. CDR3 length equals 16 residues. Between the trimmed V and J ends, which lost 4 bases and 4 bases, there was a span of 17 bases. Germline values: CDR1 MNHEY, CDR2 SVGEGT. The CDR3 spells CASSSYGLSQGNTIYF. DNA for the CDR3: TGTGCCAGCAGTTCCTACGGACTCTCTCAAGGAAACACCATATATTTT.

The chain combines TRBV2 with TRBJ2-5; D not resolved. Trimming pared 2 bases from V and 1 base from J, leaving 5 bases between. Germline V gene lookup returns CDR1 SNHLY and CDR2 FYNNEI. This CDR3 comprises 13 residues. CDR3 region: CASSEQIQETQYF. CDR3 DNA sequence: TGTGCCAGCAGTGAACAGATCCAAGAGACCCAGTACTTC.

This chain links TRBV19 with TRBJ2-7; D not resolved. V lost 4 bases and J 2 bases, leaving 9 bases between the germline ends. The CDR3 is 13 residues long. In germline, CDR1 is LNHDA, CDR2 SQIVND (reference sequence). CDR3 in amino acids: CASSTGPPYEQYF. The CDR3 bases are TGTGCCAGTAGTACCGGGCCCCCCTACGAGCAGTACTTC.

In the case of this clone: The same CDR3 arises from other DNA sequences in this sample as well. This chain joins TRBV5-1 and TRBJ2-5; D is perhaps TRBD1 (6 bases). Per germline, CDR1 SGHRS and CDR2 YFSETQ. With 0 bases removed from V and 1 base from J, the gap between germline ends came to 7 bases. The CDR3 consists of 14 residues. The DNA for the CDR3 is TGCGCCAGCAGCTTGGTAGGGGGCCAAGAGACCCAGTACTTC. Protein product: CASSLVGGQETQYF.

This chain connects TRBV7-6 to TRBJ1-1; no definite D call. The CDR3 totals 15 residues. Trimming took 5 bases from V and 7 from J, leaving 20 bases between them. Germline CDR1 reads SGHVS; CDR2 reads FNYEAQ. The chain's CDR3 is CASSPEAGGVSEAFF. Here the CDR3 DNA reads TGTGCCAGCAGCCCCGAGGCAGGTGGGGTGAGTGAAGCTTTCTTT.

A single count supports this clone. The V gene is TRBV27, the J gene TRBJ2-1; 8 nucleotides align to TRBD1. The germline gives CDR1 MNHEY, CDR2 SMNVEV (reference sequence). The CDR3 has 16 residues. Trimming at V came to 5 bases and at J to 8 bases, leaving 14 bases not matched to a gene. The CDR3 region has the DNA TGTGCCAGCAGTACACACCACAGGGGGACCGGGGATGAGCAGTTCTTC. Residues: CASSTHHRGTGDEQFF.

The chain recombines TRBV6-5 with TRBJ1-1; 8 nucleotides agree with TRBD1. The germline V gene encodes CDR1 MNHEY and CDR2 SVGAGI. The CDR3 is 13 amino acids. The junction had 7 bases not matched to a gene; V was cut back by 2 bases and J by 11 bases. CDR3 DNA: TGTGCCAGCAGTTACGGCCCACAGGGGGGGGCTTTCTTT. This translates into CASSYGPQGGAFF.

The chain links TRBV4-1 to TRBJ2-7; the D is unclear. Germline loops: CDR1 MGHRA, CDR2 YSYEKL. This CDR3 has 14 amino acids. V dropped 1 base and J dropped 7 bases, with 14 bases sitting between them. The CDR3 here is CASSQVTVVKEQYF. CDR3 coding DNA: TGCGCCAGCAGCCAAGTGACGGTGGTGAAGGAGCAGTACTTC.

The chain carries TRBV9 and TRBJ2-7, with 10 bases that match TRBD1. Germline V CDR1 and CDR2: SGDLS, YYNGEE. Unmatched junction bases numbered 9, after V lost 3 bases and J lost 6 bases. The CDR3 has 15 amino acids. As DNA, the CDR3 is TGTGCCAGCAGCGCCTCACCCGGGACAGGGGCCGAGCAGTACTTC. This gives the protein CASSASPGTGAEQYF.

The chain links TRBV19 to TRBJ2-7, with TRBD2 matching over 14 bases. The V segment lost 6 bases and the J segment 2 bases; nucleotides outside the gene matches: 6. This CDR3 has 16 residues. The germline gives CDR1 LNHDA, CDR2 SQIVND (reference sequence). The CDR3 DNA follows: TGTGCCAGTAGCCTCGGGACTAGCGGGAGCCCCTACGAGCAGTACTTC. Protein sequence: CASSLGTSGSPYEQYF.

The chain carries TRBV18 and TRBJ2-7, with D unresolved. There are 12 residues in the CDR3. The V end lost 2 bases, the J end lost 3 bases, and 5 bases lay between the germline ends. Per the germline V gene, CDR1 is KGHSH and CDR2 is LQKENI. The CDR3 DNA is TGTGCCAGCTCACCAAATAACTACGAGCAGTACTTC. Translating it yields CASSPNNYEQYF.

V gene TRBV2 combines with J gene TRBJ2-3; 8 bases fit TRBD2. The CDR3 consists of 14 residues. Germline V gene lookup returns CDR1 SNHLY and CDR2 FYNNEI. V dropped 6 bases and J dropped 0; count of bases not matched to a gene: 2. CDR3 protein: CASRASGSTDTQYF. The CDR3 DNA follows: TGTGCCAGCAGGGCTAGCGGGAGCACAGATACGCAGTATTTT.